The 28 T cell receptor beta chains given below trace back to one sample, sequenced in a study of CD8 T cells in Susac syndrome (dated by TCRdb to about 2019). The library was produced with the immunoSEQ multiplex PCR assay. RNA was extracted using the RNeasy kit, and roughly 0.45 to 1 microgram was reverse transcribed with random hexamers. TCRdb passed the public sequencing reads through fastp at Q25 and MiXCR, retaining productive beta sequences. Every CDR3 protein is listed once, alongside the most common genes and DNA of its rows. The sample profile shows 95,000 to 150,000 distinct CDR3 sequences; roughly 95% of them were found once. More than 0.12% of the sample comes from the top ten. The sample was CD4+ T cells from PBMCs. The source of these receptors is a human donor with Susac syndrome.

The gene calls are TRBV29-1 and TRBJ2-3; TRBD1 matches at 7 bases. CDR1 SQVTM and CDR2 ANQGSEA come from the germline V gene. The CDR3 runs 14 residues. V dropped 4 bases and J dropped 2; count of bases not matched to a gene: 6. Here the CDR3 reads CSVGGGQSTDTQYF. As DNA, the CDR3 is TGCAGCGTTGGAGGGGGCCAATCCACAGATACGCAGTATTTT.

V and J are TRBV21-1 and TRBJ1-5; TRBD1 is the table's D call, not checked against the DNA. TRBV21-1 corresponds to a pseudogene. The CDR3 covers 15 residues. This CDR3 reads CASRTGECTYQPQHF. The CDR3 bases are TGTGCCAGCAGGACAGGGGAGTGCACATATCAGCCCCAGCATTTT.

V gene TRBV14 combines with J gene TRBJ1-5, with D unclear. The germline V gene has CDR1 SGHDN and CDR2 FVKESK. Trimming pared 0 bases from V and 9 bases from J, leaving 9 bases between. The CDR3 runs 13 residues. The CDR3 DNA reads as TGTGCCAGCAGCCAAGATTCCCAACGGCCCCAGCATTTT. Translating it yields CASSQDSQRPQHF.

The genes are TRBV15 and TRBJ1-2; tentative D call: TRBD1 (5 bases). The V end lost 5 bases, the J end lost 2 bases, and 15 bases lay between the germline ends. The CDR3 length is 15 residues. The germline CDR1 and CDR2 sequences are LNHNV and YYDKDF (reference sequence). DNA for the CDR3: TGTGCCACCAGCCCCCGACCGACAGAAAACTATGGCTACACCTTC. It encodes CATSPRPTENYGYTF.

The chain joins TRBV20-1 to TRBJ2-7; 10 bases line up with TRBD2. CDR1 DFQATT and CDR2 SNEGSKA come from the germline V gene (reference sequence). This CDR3 has 15 amino acids. V was pared by 3 bases and J by 7 bases, with 12 bases of the junction left unmatched. The chain's CDR3 is CSASPAASGSYEQYF. The CDR3, as DNA: TGCAGTGCTAGTCCAGCTGCTAGCGGGAGTTATGAGCAGTACTTC.

The CDR3 loop is CASSSGLPKREQYF. The CDR3, as DNA: TGTGCCAGCTCATCGGGACTACCCAAGAGGGAGCAGTACTTC. This rearrangement joins TRBV18 to TRBJ2-7; 7 nucleotides match TRBD2. Germline V gives CDR1 KGHSH, CDR2 LQKENI. After removal of 5 bases from V and 7 bases from J, the junction contained 11 bases not matched to a gene. This CDR3 contains 14 residues.

This rearrangement joins TRBV12-3 or TRBV12-4 to TRBJ2-3; 8 bases agree with TRBD1. V lost 4 bases and J lost 4; bases outside the gene matches: 4. The CDR3 spans 14 residues. Here the CDR3 reads CASSSDREADTQYF. CDR3 nucleotide sequence: TGTGCCAGCAGTTCGGACAGGGAGGCAGATACGCAGTATTTT.

The rearrangement uses TRBV7-2 and TRBJ2-3; D might be TRBD2 (6 bases). CDR1 SGHTA and CDR2 FQGNSA come from the germline V gene. The CDR3 covers 14 residues. Trimming took off 5 bases at V and 6 bases at J, with 15 bases between the two ends. CDR3 region: CASSPGLPSDTQYF. DNA for the CDR3: TGTGCCAGCAGCCCGGGACTCCCATCGGATACGCAGTATTTT.

This chain connects TRBV4-3 to TRBJ2-4; D could derive from TRBD1 or TRBD2 (5 bases each). The CDR3 spans 16 residues. CDR1 is LGHNA, CDR2 YSLEER, per germline. Trimming stripped 3 bases from V and 1 base from J, with 13 bases between. This chain's CDR3 is CASSQVGAGAKNIQYF. The CDR3 DNA reads as TGCGCCAGCAGCCAGGTCGGGGCCGGGGCCAAAAACATTCAGTACTTC.

CDR3 in DNA: TGCAGTGCCACACCGGGACAGGGGGCGTCCTATGGCTACACCTTC. It specifies CSATPGQGASYGYTF. The chain carries TRBV20-1 and TRBJ1-2; TRBD1 agrees at 12 bases. CDR1 is DFQATT and CDR2 is SNEGSKA in the germline V gene (reference sequence). The J segment lost 4 bases and the V segment lost 6 bases, leaving 9 bases of the junction unmatched. The CDR3 consists of 15 residues.

This chain uses TRBV7-9 with TRBJ2-2, with a weak D call TRBD2 (6 bases). Looked up from germline, CDR1 is SEHNR and CDR2 is FQNEAQ (reference sequence). V shed 6 bases and J shed 5 bases, with 13 bases lying between them. This CDR3 spans 14 amino acids. The CDR3 nucleotides read TGTGCCAGCAGACTTACTAGCTTGACCGGGGAGCTGTTTTTT. Protein product: CASRLTSLTGELFF. The full variable domain, rest sourced from reference TRBV7-9 and TRBJ2-2, is DTGVSQNPRHKITKRGQNVTFRCDPISEHNRLYWYRQTLGQGPEFLTYFQNEAQLEKSRLLSDRFSAERPKGSFSTLEIQRTEQGDSAMYLCASRLTSLTGELFFGEGSRLTVL.

The gene calls are TRBV7-3 and TRBJ2-1; D is perhaps TRBD1 (6 bases). The germline CDR1 and CDR2 sequences are SGHTA and FQGTGA. The CDR3 contains 14 residues. V was shortened by 5 bases and J by 9 bases, with 17 bases between the two germline ends. The CDR3 DNA is TGTGCCAGCAGCCTTGACACAGGGTCGGGTGAGCAGTTCTTC. Its protein product is CASSLDTGSGEQFF.

The rearrangement links TRBV7-9 to TRBJ1-2; 7 bases are a match to TRBD1. The CDR3 sequence is 14 residues long. Germline lookup yields CDR1 SEHNR and CDR2 FQNEAQ (reference sequence). V was pared by 1 base and J by 4 bases, with 3 bases of the junction left unmatched. The CDR3 spells CASSLGGGPYGYTF. The CDR3 DNA sequence: TGTGCCAGCAGCTTAGGAGGGGGCCCCTATGGCTACACCTTC. Full variable domain (rest looked up from reference TRBV7-9 and TRBJ1-2): DTGVSQNPRHKITKRGQNVTFRCDPISEHNRLYWYRQTLGQGPEFLTYFQNEAQLEKSRLLSDRFSAERPKGSFSTLEIQRTEQGDSAMYLCASSLGGGPYGYTFGSGTRLTVV.

This chain connects TRBV6-1 to TRBJ2-7; D gene ambiguous. Trimming shortened V by 3 bases and J by 3 bases, and 15 bases separated the two germline ends. This CDR3 is built from 15 residues. Germline V gives CDR1 MNHNS, CDR2 SASEGT. CDR3 sequence: CASSDFGRSVYEQYF. The CDR3 nucleotides read TGTGCCAGCAGTGATTTCGGCAGGTCTGTCTACGAGCAGTACTTC.

The chain is built from TRBV24-1 and TRBJ2-3; D is perhaps TRBD1 or TRBD2 (5 bases each). Between the trimmed V and J ends, which lost 4 bases and 5 bases, there was a span of 18 bases. The CDR3 totals 16 residues. The germline CDR1 and CDR2 sequences are KGHDR and SFDVKD. CDR3 coding DNA: TGTGCCACCAGTGACCGCCGGGGACCCGGAGGAGATACGCAGTATTTT. This encodes CATSDRRGPGGDTQYF.

This chain uses TRBV6-2 or TRBV6-3 with TRBJ1-1; TRBD1 is a possible D gene (5 bases). The V end lost 5 bases, the J end lost 3 bases, and 13 bases lay between the germline ends. The CDR3 is 14 residues long. Germline V CDR1 and CDR2: MNHEY, SVGEGT. The CDR3 loop reads CASSNPGLYTEAFF. The CDR3 nucleotides are TGTGCCAGCAGTAATCCGGGACTATACACTGAAGCTTTCTTT.

V is TRBV9 and J is TRBJ2-1; D is perhaps TRBD2 (7 bases). V was pared by 4 bases and J by 9 bases, with 20 bases between. The germline gives CDR1 SGDLS, CDR2 YYNGEE. The length of the CDR3 is 15 residues. This CDR3 reads CASSKGGTKSSEQFF. CDR3 bases: TGTGCCAGCAGCAAGGGGGGGACAAAGAGTAGTGAGCAGTTCTTC.

The chain combines TRBV29-1 with TRBJ2-3, with a weak D call TRBD2 (5 bases). The CDR3 is 13 residues long. Per germline, CDR1 SQVTM and CDR2 ANQGSEA. The CDR3 bases are TGCACCACTCTGGGAGTTTACACAGATACGCAGTATTTT. Translating it yields CTTLGVYTDTQYF.

This clonotype was observed a single time. The chain links TRBV29-1 to TRBJ1-2; TRBD1 agrees at 7 bases. J was trimmed by 4 bases and V by 6 bases; bases with no gene match: 5. This CDR3 spans 12 amino acids. Germline assignment: CDR1 SQVTM and CDR2 ANQGSEA. CDR3 amino acids: CSVHGTVYGYTF. In DNA, the CDR3 is TGCAGCGTCCACGGGACAGTCTATGGCTACACCTTC.

The chain carries TRBV30 and TRBJ1-5; D ambiguous. Germline CDR1 is GTSNPN and CDR2 is SVGIG (reference sequence). The V gene lost 2 bases and the J gene lost 0 bases, with 17 bases spanning the gap. The CDR3 is 17 amino acids. DNA for the CDR3: TGTGCCTGGAGTCCAAGATGGAAGAAAAATAGCAATCAGCCCCAGCATTTT. It specifies CAWSPRWKKNSNQPQHF. Using reference TRBV30 and TRBJ1-5 for the parts outside the CDR3, the full variable domain is SQTIHQWPATLVQPVGSPLSLECTVEGTSNPNLYWYRQAAGRGLQLLFYSVGIGQISSEVPQNLSASRPQDRQFILSSKKLLLSDSGFYLCAWSPRWKKNSNQPQHFGDGTRLSIL.

This chain's CDR3 is CSARAGTESTQYF. CDR3 bases: TGCAGTGCTAGAGCGGGCACCGAATCTACGCAGTATTTT. This chain joins TRBV20-1 and TRBJ2-3; D unresolved. V was trimmed by 1 base and J by 8 bases, leaving 13 bases between them. The CDR3 sequence is 13 residues long. Germline V gene data show CDR1 as DFQATT and CDR2 as SNEGSKA (reference sequence).

This rearrangement joins TRBV4-1 to TRBJ2-7; TRBD2 matches at 7 bases. V lost 0 bases and J lost 1; bases outside the gene matches: 6. CDR1 MGHRA and CDR2 YSYEKL come from the germline V gene. CDR3 size: 16 residues. The DNA of the CDR3 is TGCGCCAGCAGCCAAGATTTGGCTAGCGGATCCTACGAGCAGTACTTC. It encodes CASSQDLASGSYEQYF.

This clonotype showed up just once. The chain has TRBV20-1 and TRBJ2-1; 7 nucleotides line up with TRBD2. Germline V lookup: CDR1 DFQATT, CDR2 SNEGSKA (reference sequence). Trimming took 2 bases from V and 6 from J; bases not matched to a gene: 13. The CDR3 is made up of 16 amino acids. This CDR3 reads CSARSTATSVGNEQFF. CDR3 DNA: TGCAGTGCTAGATCGACAGCTACTAGCGTTGGCAATGAGCAGTTCTTC.

The chain links TRBV15 to TRBJ2-1; 12 bases agree with TRBD2. The CDR3 loop spans 17 amino acids. Losses at the gene ends were 5 bases for V and 9 bases for J; bases not matched to a gene: 14. Germline V CDR1 and CDR2: LNHNV, YYDKDF (reference sequence). The CDR3 sequence: CATSRLLLAGGGGEQFF. The DNA of the CDR3 is TGTGCCACCAGCCGCCTTCTTCTAGCGGGAGGGGGCGGTGAGCAGTTCTTC.

V and J are TRBV12-3 or TRBV12-4 and TRBJ2-6; D possibly corresponds to TRBD1 (6 bases). V lost 0 bases and J lost 0, with 12 bases in between. This CDR3 spans 18 amino acids. The CDR3: CASSLARGTLSGANVLTF. The DNA for the CDR3 is TGTGCCAGCAGTTTAGCGAGGGGGACCCTCTCTGGGGCCAACGTCCTGACTTTC.

This rearrangement joins TRBV7-9 to TRBJ2-7; D is ambiguous. V shed 5 bases and J shed 0 bases, with 11 bases lying between them. Germline CDR1 is SEHNR and CDR2 is FQNEAQ (reference sequence). This CDR3 has 14 amino acids. This CDR3 reads CASSLDRYSYEQYF. The CDR3 nucleotides are TGTGCCAGCAGCCTCGACCGGTACTCCTACGAGCAGTACTTC.

The V gene is TRBV4-2, the J gene TRBJ2-4; 11 bases align to TRBD1. The CDR3 is 17 residues long. J gave up 2 bases and V 4 bases, and 7 bases lay outside the gene matches. Germline V gene data show CDR1 as LGHNA and CDR2 as YNFKEQ. CDR3 nucleotide sequence: TGTGCCAGCAGCCCCTCGGACAGGGGGCAATCCAAAAACATTCAGTACTTC. It translates to CASSPSDRGQSKNIQYF.

The J gene is TRBJ1-5, the V gene TRBV4-1; TRBD1 matches 7 bases. The junction had 4 bases not matched to a gene; V was cut back by 0 bases and J by 2 bases. CDR3 size: 16 residues. Germline CDR1 and CDR2: MGHRA and YSYEKL. CDR3 bases: TGCGCCAGCAGCCAAGATCGAGGGGGCGGCAATCAGCCCCAGCATTTT. This sequence encodes CASSQDRGGGNQPQHF.